What follows are 25 T cell receptor beta chains derived from one specimen sequenced in a study of Ad26.COV2.S vaccination and SARS-CoV-2 variants. The treatment is: 15 to 20 received Ad26.COV2.S at low or high dose, single or two shots; a few received placebo; per-sample allocation not given. Specimen acquisition occurred on day 63 following the initial vaccine or placebo injection. The method was immunoSEQ multiplex PCR; TCRdb's version includes in-frame clones alone and lacks a portion of them. In the table there are roughly 350,000 clones, about 85% of which are singletons. The sequencing here drew on peripheral blood, taken in a trial of Ad26.COV2.S vaccine versus placebo. The source of these receptors is a person aged 18-65 years who received the Ad26.COV2.S COVID-19 vaccine or a placebo.

The chain couples TRBV9 to TRBJ2-1; weak D call: TRBD2 (7 bases). Germline values: CDR1 SGDLS, CDR2 YYNGEE. V shed 0 bases and J shed 9 bases, with 13 bases lying between them. CDR3 size: 14 residues. The CDR3 nucleotides are TGTGCCAGCAGCGTAGAGGGGGGGCCATTTGAGCAGTTCTTC. Translating it yields CASSVEGGPFEQFF.

This clone was seen only once. The rearrangement uses TRBV28 and TRBJ2-3; 13 bases are shared with TRBD2. The germline V gene has CDR1 MDHEN and CDR2 SYDVKM. The length of the CDR3 is 14 residues. The V gene end was trimmed by 7 bases and the J gene end by 7 bases; junction bases not matched to a gene: 5. The CDR3 sequence: CASNKGLAGNTQYF. In DNA, the CDR3 is TGTGCCAGCAATAAGGGACTAGCGGGGAATACGCAGTATTTT.

J is TRBJ2-1 and V is TRBV19; a possible D gene is TRBD1 (5 bases). V dropped 4 bases and J dropped 11 bases, with 12 bases sitting between them. The V gene's germline CDR1 is LNHDA and CDR2 SQIVND (reference sequence). CDR3 length: 12 residues. CDR3: CASSTAGFQQFF. CDR3 sequence (DNA): TGTGCCAGTAGTACGGCAGGGTTTCAGCAGTTCTTC.

This clone was seen only once. V usage is TRBV29-1 and J usage is TRBJ1-1; 7 bases fit TRBD1. Germline loops: CDR1 SQVTM, CDR2 ANQGSEA. The CDR3 is made up of 14 amino acids. V lost 6 bases and J lost 3; bases outside the gene matches: 10. The CDR3 is CSVKTGRKDTEAFF. CDR3 nucleotides: TGCAGCGTGAAGACAGGGCGAAAGGACACTGAAGCTTTCTTT. Supplemented by reference TRBV29-1 and TRBJ1-1, the full variable domain reads SAVISQKPSRDICQRGTSLTIQCQVDSQVTMMFWYRQQPGQSLTLIATANQGSEATYESGFVIDKFPISRPNLTFSTLTVSNMSPEDSSIYLCSVKTGRKDTEAFFGQGTRLTVV.

On this clone: Other DNA sequences within the sample encode an identical CDR3. The chain has TRBV11-2 and TRBJ2-5, with D unclear. Trimming removed 2 bases at V and 2 bases at J, with 0 bases between. CDR1 SGHAT and CDR2 FQNNGV come from the germline V gene. The CDR3 consists of 11 residues. The CDR3 here is CASSLQETQYF. CDR3 in DNA: TGTGCCAGCAGCTTACAAGAGACCCAGTACTTC.

The rearrangement links TRBV13 to TRBJ2-5, with 9 nucleotides matching TRBD2. The CDR3 has 16 residues. Per the germline V gene, CDR1 is PRHDT and CDR2 is FYEKMQ (reference sequence). Trimming cost V 0 bases and J 4 bases; bases outside gene matches: 6. The CDR3 DNA is TGTGCCAGCAGCTTAGGCGGCGGGGGGGCCGTAGAGACCCAGTACTTC. It specifies CASSLGGGGAVETQYF.

This clone came up once. V is TRBV28 and J is TRBJ2-7; 7 bases fit TRBD1. This CDR3 is built from 14 residues. The germline CDR1 and CDR2 sequences are MDHEN and SYDVKM. V lost 7 bases to trimming and J lost 3 bases; unmatched junction nucleotides: 9. In DNA form, the CDR3 reads TGTGCCAGCAACCTGGGACAGTTCGACTACGAGCAGTACTTC. Residues: CASNLGQFDYEQYF.

The rearrangement joins TRBV3-1 (or the pseudogene TRBV3-2) to TRBJ2-3, with TRBD1 matching over 11 bases. Unmatched junction bases numbered 8, after V lost 4 bases and J lost 5 bases. Germline CDR1 is LGHDT and CDR2 is YNNKEL (reference sequence). The CDR3 loop spans 16 amino acids. CDR3 sequence: CASSPRTGGYGDTQYF. In nucleotides, the CDR3 is TGTGCCAGCAGCCCGCGGACAGGGGGCTATGGAGATACGCAGTATTTT.

V usage is TRBV5-1 and J usage is TRBJ1-1; D remains ambiguous. This CDR3 has 14 amino acids. Looked up from germline, CDR1 is SGHRS and CDR2 is YFSETQ. Trimming shortened V by 3 bases and J by 1 base, and 10 bases separated the two germline ends. The chain's CDR3 is CASSSSDGNTEAFF. The CDR3 DNA reads TGCGCCAGCAGCTCATCGGACGGGAACACTGAAGCTTTCTTT.

The sample holds one count of this clone. This sequence joins TRBV7-6 and TRBJ1-6, with TRBD1 identical over 8 bases. The CDR3 consists of 16 residues. In germline, CDR1 is SGHVS, CDR2 FNYEAQ. V was pared by 2 bases and J by 5 bases, with 5 bases of the junction left unmatched. CDR3 in amino acids: CASSLFYRGNNSPLHF. The CDR3 nucleotides are TGTGCCAGCAGCTTATTTTACAGGGGGAATAATTCACCCCTCCACTTT.

This clone showed up just once. The chain recombines TRBV5-4 with TRBJ2-7; the match to TRBD2 covers 7 bases. Germline V gene sequence: CDR1 SGHNT, CDR2 YYREEE (reference sequence). Unmatched junction bases numbered 8, after V lost 5 bases and J lost 3 bases. This CDR3 contains 14 residues. CDR3 region: CASSSPGGRYEQYF. DNA of the CDR3: TGTGCCAGCAGTAGTCCGGGAGGCCGCTACGAGCAGTACTTC.

This chain connects TRBV5-6 to TRBJ1-1; D remains unclear. This CDR3 contains 12 residues. From germline, CDR1 is SGHDT and CDR2 YYEEEE. Trimming removed 1 base from V and 3 bases from J, with 4 bases in between. The CDR3: CASSLSDTEAFF. CDR3 in DNA: TGTGCCAGCAGCTTGAGTGACACTGAAGCTTTCTTT.

This chain links TRBV6-5 with TRBJ1-4, with a tentative D call TRBD1 (5 bases). The V and J ends lost 9 bases and 8 bases respectively, with 19 bases between them. From germline, CDR1 is MNHEY and CDR2 SVGAGI. CDR3 length: 14 residues. The CDR3 spells CARAGGFVWEKLFF. CDR3 sequence (DNA): TGTGCCAGAGCGGGGGGGTTTGTTTGGGAAAAACTGTTTTTT.

This chain uses TRBV12-3 or TRBV12-4 with TRBJ1-2; 8 nucleotides line up with TRBD1. This CDR3 is built from 13 residues. The trim removed 5 bases at V and 4 bases at J, leaving 3 bases unmatched. CDR3 amino acids: CASSRTGPYGYTF. The CDR3 DNA sequence: TGTGCCAGCAGTCGGACAGGGCCCTATGGCTACACCTTC.

CDR3 DNA: TGTGCCTGGAGTTTCAGGGGAGCGGAGACCCAGTACTTC. Its protein product is CAWSFRGAETQYF. The chain joins TRBV30 to TRBJ2-5, with a possible D match to TRBD1 (6 bases). With 2 bases removed from V and 5 bases from J, the gap between germline ends came to 12 bases. CDR3 length equals 13 residues. CDR1 is GTSNPN and CDR2 is SVGIG in the germline V gene (reference sequence).

The V and J genes are TRBV25-1 and TRBJ1-1; D may be TRBD1 (5 bases). The CDR3 has 14 amino acids. Germline V gene sequence: CDR1 MGHDK, CDR2 SYGVNS. Trimming took 11 bases from V and 1 from J, leaving 17 bases between them. DNA of the CDR3: TGTGCCCCAGAGCGGGGGTTTCGGAACACTGAAGCTTTCTTT. This sequence encodes CAPERGFRNTEAFF.

The J gene is TRBJ1-4, the V gene TRBV7-2; 9 bases match TRBD1. The CDR3 spans 16 residues. V was clipped by 6 bases and J by 7 bases; unmatched bases: 12. From germline, CDR1 is SGHTA and CDR2 FQGNSA. The CDR3 loop is CASRPTGGTGGEKLFF. Written as DNA, the CDR3 is TGTGCCAGCAGGCCTACAGGGGGCACGGGTGGTGAAAAACTGTTTTTT.

CDR3 amino acids: CASSSTGGAGQETQYF. For the CDR3, the DNA is TGTGCCAGCAGCTCTACAGGGGGCGCGGGGCAAGAGACCCAGTACTTC. The rearrangement joins TRBV7-2 to TRBJ2-5; 9 bases line up with TRBD1. The germline gives CDR1 SGHTA, CDR2 FQGNSA. The V and J ends lost 4 bases and 2 bases, in that order; junction bases with no gene match: 8. CDR3 size: 16 residues.

This chain's CDR3 is CASSTYTDTQYF. CDR3 sequence (DNA): TGTGCCAGCAGCACCTACACAGATACGCAGTATTTT. This chain links TRBV7-2 with TRBJ2-3; the D is unclear. CDR1 and CDR2 from the germline V gene are SGHTA and FQGNSA. The V gene lost 5 bases and the J gene lost 2 bases, with 5 bases spanning the gap. The CDR3 sequence is 12 residues long.

This chain joins TRBV29-1 and TRBJ2-6; 10 bases fit TRBD2. This CDR3 is 18 amino acids long. Unmatched junction bases numbered 8, after V lost 3 bases and J lost 0 bases. In germline, CDR1 is SQVTM, CDR2 ANQGSEA. DNA for the CDR3: TGCAGCGTTGAGATAGGACTAGCGGAATTCTCTGGGGCCAACGTCCTGACTTTC. Protein product: CSVEIGLAEFSGANVLTF.

A word on this clone: Other DNA sequences from this sample encode an identical CDR3 as well. The V gene is TRBV28, the J gene TRBJ1-3; D remains unclear. Trimming took off 5 bases at V and 0 bases at J, with 8 bases between the two ends. The CDR3 runs 14 residues. CDR1 is MDHEN and CDR2 is SYDVKM in the germline V gene. The CDR3 here is CASSLQSSGNTIYF. In nucleotides, the CDR3 is TGTGCCAGCAGTCTACAGAGCTCTGGAAACACCATATATTTT.

The CDR3 nucleotides are TGTGCCAGCAGCCTCCGGACAGGGTTCTTCTACGAGCAGTACTTC. Translating gives CASSLRTGFFYEQYF. The chain has TRBV25-1 and TRBJ2-7; 8 nucleotides line up with TRBD1. The length of the CDR3 is 15 residues. CDR1 is MGHDK, CDR2 SYGVNS, per germline. V shed 6 bases, J shed 3 bases, and the junction held 10 bases outside the gene matches.

This chain connects TRBV5-6 to TRBJ2-7; possible D gene TRBD1, 6 bases. Germline loops: CDR1 SGHDT, CDR2 YYEEEE. V gave up 3 bases and J gave up 6 bases, with 16 bases separating them. The CDR3 length is 14 residues. The CDR3 region is CASSSIEDRREQYF. In DNA form, the CDR3 reads TGTGCCAGCAGCTCAATCGAAGACAGGCGCGAGCAGTACTTC.

The chain links TRBV5-1 to TRBJ2-7; TRBD1 or TRBD2 may be the D gene (7 bases each). V lost 0 bases to trimming and J lost 2 bases, with 15 bases between them. The CDR3 length is 16 residues. Germline CDR1 and CDR2: SGHRS and YFSETQ. CDR3 nucleotides: TGCGCCAGCAGCTTGGCCAGGGGGGGAAGGCCCTACGAGCAGTACTTC. It is translated as CASSLARGGRPYEQYF.

This clone has only a few counts. The chain is built from TRBV7-3 and TRBJ2-2; D uncertain. Germline assignment: CDR1 SGHTA and CDR2 FQGTGA. Trimming took off 2 bases at V and 6 bases at J, with 10 bases between the two ends. The CDR3 runs 14 residues. In DNA, the CDR3 is TGTGCCAGCAGCTTATCCGGAAGATCCGGGGAGCTGTTTTTT. Protein product: CASSLSGRSGELFF.